These 2 T cell receptor beta chains originate from one sample sequenced in a study of blood T cell repertoires in COVID-19. Using immunoSEQ multiplex PCR, the repertoire was profiled, and TCRdb retains in-frame clones only, with some absent. This table has tens of thousands of clones, 74% appearing once. What was sequenced was peripheral blood. The receptors were gathered from a woman aged 80 or older with acute or convalescent COVID-19.

This clone was seen once. The V and J genes are TRBV2 and TRBJ2-7; no definite D call. V was pared by 6 bases and J by 3 bases, with 6 bases between. The CDR3 has 11 residues. CDR1 and CDR2 from the germline V gene are SNHLY and FYNNEI. The CDR3 bases are TGTGCCAGCAGCCTAGACTACGAGCAGTACTTC. Translated, it gives CASSLDYEQYF.

The genes are TRBV5-6 and TRBJ2-7, with D tentatively TRBD1 (6 bases). CDR3 length equals 12 residues. Germline CDR1 SGHDT, CDR2 YYEEEE. Trimming cost V 2 bases and J 4 bases, with 7 bases left between them. This chain's CDR3 is CASSFQGYEQYF. The DNA for the CDR3 is TGTGCCAGCAGCTTCCAGGGGTACGAGCAGTACTTC.